This T cell receptor (beta chain) was retrieved from a study of T-cell memory formation after mild COVID-19. Study-wide background: Largely, the TCR clusters proved donor specific.

Findings and caveats of the study: Clones that contracted clustered mainly in CM and EM if CD4+ and in EMRA if CD8+.

Concerning this clonotype: Its matching antigen is unknown.

The CDR3 runs to 13 residues. CDR1 and CDR2 (germline): DFQATT, SNEGSKA (reference sequence). Trimming removed 3 bases from V and 8 bases from J, with 13 bases in between. TCRdb ran MiXCR on the 5' RACE reads and lists one entry per CDR3 protein. The sample has some 250,000 distinct CDR3 sequences, around a tenth seen once. This TCR was recovered from a man between 18 and 35 years old who had mild COVID-19 (a few samples of this study predate the infection). Cell type and time point are not known. The V call is TRBV20-1, the J call TRBJ1-4, with D unresolved. The sample consisted of PBMCs or a T cell subset sorted from them (not recorded which). The CDR3 sequence is CSARPWSGEKLFF. In DNA, the CDR3 is TGCAGTGCTAGGCCCTGGTCTGGGGAAAAACTGTTTTTT.